These T cell receptor beta chains were read from a single sample in a study of regulatory T cells in long-lasting Graves disease. One entry per CDR3 protein, called by TCRdb with MiXCR from the multiplex PCR reads. The table records about 240,000 distinct CDR3 sequences, 20% to 25% of them present only once. Sequenced material: peripheral blood mononuclear cells (PBMCs), taken at new diagnosis, from a patient treated with antithyroid drugs. The receptors were gathered from a female donor with Graves disease. Both conserved end residues are part of each CDR3. A D gene is named only where the DNA matches it firmly. Only some rows state a clone size, as once, few, many or a class for expanded clones.

V	size	J	D	CDR3	DNA
TRBV7-9	many	TRBJ1-1	.	CASSFETGNTEAFF	TGTGCCAGCAGCTTTGAGACAGGGAACACTGAAGCTTTCTTT
TRBV12-5	many	TRBJ2-7	TRBD1	CASGTGVHEQYF	TGTGCTAGTGGCACAGGGGTCCACGAGCAGTACTTC
TRBV15	many	TRBJ1-2	.	CATSRVVGQNYNYGYTF	TGTGCCACCAGCAGAGTAGTAGGACAGAACTATAACTATGGCTACACCTTC
TRBV7-2	.	TRBJ2-2	.	CASSSRSGAGELFF	TGTGCCAGCAGCTCCCGATCAGGGGCCGGGGAGCTGTTTTTT
TRBV6-2/TRBV6-3	many	TRBJ2-2	.	CASSPHQGGGTGELFF	TGTGCCAGCAGTCCTCACCAGGGGGGAGGCACCGGGGAGCTGTTTTTT
TRBV7-3	many	TRBJ2-2	.	CASSLTVTGELFF	TGTGCCAGCAGCTTAACGGTTACCGGGGAGCTGTTTTTT
TRBV6-6	.	TRBJ2-7	TRBD1	CASSYSREQGDYEQYF	TGTGCCAGCAGTTACTCGAGGGAGCAGGGGGACTACGAGCAGTACTTC
TRBV11-2	many	TRBJ2-5	.	CASSSGSSRLLETQYF	TGTGCCAGCAGCTCCGGTAGTTCTCGCCTTCTCGAGACCCAGTACTTC
TRBV5-4	many	TRBJ2-1	TRBD2	CASSLAGGLIDEQFF	TGTGCCAGCAGCTTAGCGGGGGGGCTTATCGATGAGCAGTTCTTC
TRBV20-1	many	TRBJ2-3	TRBD1	CTARDRGTDTQYF	TGCACCGCTCGGGACAGGGGTACAGATACGCAGTATTTT
TRBV5-6	many	TRBJ2-2	TRBD2	CASSLVAGGGGELFF	TGTGCCAGCAGCTTGGTCGCGGGGGGCGGCGGGGAGCTGTTTTTT
TRBV11-2	many	TRBJ1-3	.	CASSLEGYGNTIYF	TGTGCCAGCAGCCTTGAGGGTTATGGAAACACCATATATTTT